A single TCR beta chain is shown here with its context. This clonotype was seen a few times. Its antigen remains undetermined. A much larger clone lies a single base off, so this may be a read error. The sample originates from a study of tumor and adjacent non-tumor tissue in lung cancer (dated by TCRdb to the late 2010s). Background for the entire study: The cohort included roughly 11 adenocarcinoma, a couple of squamous cell carcinoma and 1 small cell lung cancer patients. Ages among the approximately 15 patients ranged from roughly 30 to 85 years, there were roughly ten men and 5 women, and disease was at TNM stage I to III. In total, sequencing yielded some 130 million productive TCRbeta reads, which works out to an average of approximately 4 million reads per sample. Bulk TCRbeta repertoires were compared between lung tumor tissue and matched distant non-tumor lung tissue obtained from 15 or so lung cancer patients. A few dozen paired specimens, one tumor and one normal lung sample per patient, were profiled by TCRbeta CDR3 sequencing. The paper's findings and limits, for the study overall: A significantly larger cumulative share of the repertoire was made up by the top 100 clones in normal lung than in tumor tissue. TCR diversity was significantly higher in younger patients, and greater tumor TCR diversity was associated with shorter overall survival and shorter disease-free survival. Because peripheral blood was not sequenced, blood TCRbeta repertoires in the lung cancer patients of the study were not examined. Only around 16 patients were in the cohort, and the authors stated that larger samples and more detailed clinical data are needed. Tumor tissue showed significantly greater TCR diversity (inverse Simpson) than normal lung tissue (approximately 400 vs 170, P = 0.0075, Mann-Whitney U test). Neither the sequencing platform nor unique molecular identifiers are named or mentioned anywhere in the methods.

Bulk unsorted tissue served as the source for RNA extraction, and RNA quality was assessed using a NanoDrop ND-1000 and an Agilent 2100. Normal lung samples were distant non-tumor tissue taken more than 3 cm from the tumor edge. The donors were newly diagnosed lung cancer patients admitted for thoracic surgery in China from August to November 2014 who had not received prior chemotherapy. Anyone who had undergone radiotherapy or chemotherapy before, or who had another cancer at the same time, was left out of the study. Surgical tissue pieces of about 1-2.1 cm3 were preserved in RNAlater solution and stored at -80 °C until use. Library creation used multiplex PCR. Instrument on record: Illumina HiSeq 2500. TCRbeta libraries were constructed through three rounds of nested PCR with primers (Table S4) according to protocols adapted from ARM-PCR. PCR products of 200-500 bp were gel-excised and purified with the QIAquick gel extraction kit before sequencing. The original methods were these. Reads were cleaned with Trimmomatic, merged with FLASH into complete CDR3 sequences, and assigned to V(D)J germline segments with MiTCR. Clonal diversity was computed as the inverse Simpson's index with VDJtools. A read counted as productive if the sequence was in-frame and lacked a premature stop codon. The public reads were run again by TCRdb, first through fastp at Q25 and then through MiXCR, and only productive beta chains were kept. All rows with the same CDR3 protein become a single entry with the most common DNA and genes. These V and J calls originate from TCRdb's pipeline instead of the authors' own analysis. This sample lists some 47,000 distinct CDR3 sequences; approximately 60% were detected once. The ten largest clones add up to 15% to 20% of the sample.

The CDR3 spans 12 residues, from the cysteine through the phenylalanine. The entry retains the CDR3 DNA only, 36 bases that are in frame from base 1. The germline V gene gives CDR1 as MDHEN and CDR2 as SYDVKM. Between the V and J ends, shortened by 7 bases and 4 bases respectively, the junction contains 7 bases. The specimen sequenced was distant non-tumor lung tissue. The V and J genes are TRBV28 and TRBJ2-2, with TRBD2 perhaps the D gene, on 6 matching bases. This clonotype was obtained from a woman aged 40 to 50 with non-small cell lung cancer. The DNA sequence is TGTGCCAGCAACGGGGGCACCGGGGAGCTGTTTTTT. Its protein product is CASNGGTGELFF.